Each of the 19 T cell receptor beta chains below was sequenced from the same sample in a study of graft-versus-host responses after intestinal transplantation. Assay: immunoSEQ multiplex PCR; the TCRdb copy retains only in-frame clones and omits some. This sample has under 45,000 clones, with over 85% found just once. Sequenced here: PBMCs, sampled 260 to 280 days after transplant. The origin of the receptors is a human patient who received an intestinal transplant, so some T cells may come from the graft donor.

This chain joins TRBV5-1 and TRBJ1-2; D might be TRBD1 (5 bases). The CDR3 runs to 15 residues. Trimming stripped 0 bases from V and 6 bases from J, with 15 bases between. Germline-derived CDR1 and CDR2 are SGHRS and YFSETQ. Written as DNA, the CDR3 is TGCGCCAGCAGCTTGGCCTCGGGAGGGGAAGATGGCTACACCTTC. This gives the protein CASSLASGGEDGYTF.

This clone was seen a single time. The V gene is TRBV15, the J gene TRBJ2-1; 7 nucleotides match TRBD2. J gave up 7 bases and V 0 bases, and 12 bases lay outside the gene matches. The CDR3 loop spans 17 amino acids. Germline loops: CDR1 LNHNV, CDR2 YYDKDF (reference sequence). The CDR3 is CATSRDFQRGWLNEQFF. CDR3 DNA sequence: TGTGCCACCAGCAGAGATTTCCAGCGGGGTTGGTTGAATGAGCAGTTCTTC.

This chain links TRBV2 with TRBJ1-6; 9 bases align to TRBD1. CDR1 is SNHLY and CDR2 is FYNNEI in the germline V gene. V gave up 7 bases and J gave up 9 bases; unmatched junction bases: 4. The CDR3 is 13 residues long. This CDR3 reads CASMDRGGSPLHF. The CDR3 bases are TGTGCCAGCATGGACAGGGGAGGTTCACCCCTCCACTTT.

There are a few counts of this clone. The CDR3 loop reads CASSELGETQYF. The CDR3 DNA is TGTGCCAGCAGTGAACTGGGCGAGACCCAGTACTTC. The chain couples TRBV6-1 to TRBJ2-5, with no clear D. CDR1 is MNHNS, CDR2 SASEGT, per germline. Trimming pared 2 bases from V and 5 bases from J, leaving 6 bases between. The CDR3 covers 12 residues.

The chain has TRBV2 and TRBJ1-6; TRBD1 might be the D (6 bases). V lost 8 bases, J lost 2 bases, and 13 bases lay in between. This CDR3 is built from 15 residues. CDR1 SNHLY and CDR2 FYNNEI come from the germline V gene. CDR3 nucleotide sequence: TGTGCCAGCCGAGCAGGGGACACCTATAATTCACCCCTCCACTTT. Translating gives CASRAGDTYNSPLHF.

The chain is built from TRBV4-1 and TRBJ2-3; D gene unclear. V lost 0 bases to trimming and J lost 7 bases, with 8 bases between them. Germline CDR1 MGHRA, CDR2 YSYEKL. This CDR3 is built from 13 residues. In nucleotides, the CDR3 is TGCGCCAGCAGCCAAGACTCCGCGAATACGCAGTATTTT. As protein: CASSQDSANTQYF.

This chain connects TRBV19 to TRBJ1-1; D not certain. V lost 7 bases to trimming and J lost 4 bases, with 19 bases between them. The CDR3 totals 15 residues. Germline CDR1 reads LNHDA; CDR2 reads SQIVND (reference sequence). CDR3 sequence: CASKSRGPRVTEAFF. The DNA of the CDR3 is TGTGCCAGTAAATCCCGTGGACCGAGGGTCACTGAAGCTTTCTTT.

This clone turned up a few times. This chain links TRBV4-1 with TRBJ1-1; D unclear. The CDR3 sequence is 14 residues long. V was trimmed by 3 bases and J by 1 base, leaving 9 bases between them. The germline V gene has CDR1 MGHRA and CDR2 YSYEKL. CDR3 sequence: CASSHVRGNTEAFF. In DNA, the CDR3 is TGCGCCAGCAGCCATGTACGGGGGAACACTGAAGCTTTCTTT.

In nucleotides, the CDR3 is TGTGCCAGCAGTGGTTATGGACAGGATAATTCACCCCTCCACTTT. Translated: CASSGYGQDNSPLHF. V is TRBV25-1 and J is TRBJ1-6; 7 bases agree with TRBD1. The CDR3 extends over 15 amino acids. Germline assignment: CDR1 MGHDK and CDR2 SYGVNS. V trimming: 4 bases; J trimming: 5 bases; junction bases outside the gene matches: 5. Full variable domain (remainder filled in from reference TRBV25-1 and TRBJ1-6): EADIYQTPRYLVIGTGKKITLECSQTMGHDKMYWYQQDPGMELHLIHYSYGVNSTEKGDLSSESTVSRIRTEHFPLTLESARPSHTSQYLCASSGYGQDNSPLHFGNGTRLTVT.

This sequence joins TRBV4-3 and TRBJ1-2; the match to TRBD1 covers 8 bases. There are 12 residues in the CDR3. After removal of 3 bases from V and 7 bases from J, the junction contained 1 base not matched to a gene. CDR1 is LGHNA, CDR2 YSLEER, per germline. DNA of the CDR3: TGCGCCAGCAGCCAGGACAGGGCTGGCTACACCTTC. Amino acid sequence: CASSQDRAGYTF.

The CDR3 bases are TGTGCCAGCAGCCCCAAGGTCGGGGATTCGAATAGGGAGCAGTACTTC. It yields the protein CASSPKVGDSNREQYF. V is TRBV13 and J is TRBJ2-7; a possible D gene is TRBD2 (5 bases). Germline CDR1 is PRHDT and CDR2 is FYEKMQ (reference sequence). Between the trimmed V and J ends, which lost 5 bases and 7 bases, there was a span of 24 bases. The length of the CDR3 is 16 residues. Looking up the rest from reference TRBV13 and TRBJ2-7 gives the full variable domain: AAGVIQSPRHLIKEKRETATLKCYPIPRHDTVYWYQQGPGQDPQFLISFYEKMQSDKGSIPDRFSAQQFSDYHSELNMSSLELGDSALYFCASSPKVGDSNREQYFGPGTRLTVT.

The gene calls are TRBV19 and TRBJ2-3; 7 nucleotides line up with TRBD1. The CDR3 extends over 15 amino acids. The V gene end was trimmed by 6 bases and the J gene end by 6 bases; junction bases not matched to a gene: 12. Germline-derived CDR1 and CDR2 are LNHDA and SQIVND (reference sequence). CDR3 residues: CASSGQGDIADTQYF. Here the CDR3 DNA reads TGTGCCAGTAGCGGCCAGGGGGATATAGCGGATACGCAGTATTTT.

The chain couples TRBV7-9 to TRBJ2-7, with D perhaps being TRBD1 or TRBD2 (6 bases each). Germline V CDR1 and CDR2: SEHNR, FQNEAQ (reference sequence). The CDR3 has 13 amino acids. V was shortened by 6 bases and J by 4 bases, with 13 bases between the two germline ends. CDR3 in DNA: TGTGCCAGCAGTAAGGGGGGCGGGTACGAGCAGTACTTC. Translated, it gives CASSKGGGYEQYF.

J is TRBJ1-3 and V is TRBV4-1; the D is unclear. The germline V gene encodes CDR1 MGHRA and CDR2 YSYEKL. Trimming removed 1 base at V and 0 bases at J, with 16 bases between. This CDR3 has 18 amino acids. The CDR3, as DNA: TGCGCCAGCAGCCAAGTCCGGGTTCTCGGGAGCTCTGGAAACACCATATATTTT. This sequence encodes CASSQVRVLGSSGNTIYF.

A single count supports this clone. The chain combines TRBV7-6 with TRBJ2-3; 7 positions agree with TRBD2. V was pared by 1 base and J by 2 bases, with 6 bases of the junction left unmatched. CDR1 and CDR2 (germline): SGHVS, FNYEAQ. The CDR3 runs to 16 residues. CDR3 sequence reads: CASSLVGGGYTDTQYF. The CDR3 nucleotides read TGTGCCAGCAGCTTAGTTGGCGGGGGTTACACAGATACGCAGTATTTT.

This chain uses TRBV5-1 with TRBJ2-7, with 9 bases aligning to TRBD1. The V and J ends lost 4 bases and 1 base, in that order; junction bases with no gene match: 6. The CDR3 consists of 15 residues. Germline values: CDR1 SGHRS, CDR2 YFSETQ. CDR3 in amino acids: CASSPWTGDSYEQYF. CDR3 in DNA: TGCGCCAGCAGCCCTTGGACAGGGGATTCCTACGAGCAGTACTTC.

V usage is TRBV9 and J usage is TRBJ1-6, with D maybe TRBD1 (5 bases). Germline-derived CDR1 and CDR2 are SGDLS and YYNGEE. Trimming took off 0 bases at V and 9 bases at J, with 13 bases between the two ends. The CDR3 covers 15 residues. CDR3: CASSVGGVFGSPLHF. Written as DNA, the CDR3 is TGTGCCAGCAGCGTAGGGGGGGTCTTCGGTTCACCCCTCCACTTT.

V usage is TRBV27 and J usage is TRBJ1-1; 8 nucleotides agree with TRBD1. V gave up 6 bases and J gave up 0 bases; unmatched junction bases: 12. The CDR3 is made up of 17 amino acids. The germline CDR1 and CDR2 sequences are MNHEY and SMNVEV (reference sequence). CDR3 in DNA: TGTGCCAGCAGATCTCTTGGGGGACAGGCCCTGAACACTGAAGCTTTCTTT. Translated, it gives CASRSLGGQALNTEAFF.

The rearrangement joins TRBV10-3 to TRBJ1-5, with D unclear. The germline V and J ends were trimmed by 4 bases and 3 bases, with 10 bases remaining between them. The V gene's germline CDR1 is ENHRY and CDR2 SYGVKD. This CDR3 comprises 14 residues. DNA for the CDR3: TGTGCCATCAGTGGGGGTTCCGTCAATCAGCCCCAGCATTTT. Translation: CAISGGSVNQPQHF.